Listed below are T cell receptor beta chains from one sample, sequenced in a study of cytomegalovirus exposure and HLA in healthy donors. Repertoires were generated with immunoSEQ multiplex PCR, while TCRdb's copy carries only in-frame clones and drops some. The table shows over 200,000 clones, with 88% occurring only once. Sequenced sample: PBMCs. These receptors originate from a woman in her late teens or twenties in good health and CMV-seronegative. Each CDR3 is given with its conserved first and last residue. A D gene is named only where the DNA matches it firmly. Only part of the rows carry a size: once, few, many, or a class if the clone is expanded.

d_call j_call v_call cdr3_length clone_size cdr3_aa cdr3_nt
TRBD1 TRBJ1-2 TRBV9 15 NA CASSVDRRAAYGYTF TGTGCCAGCAGCGTGGACAGGCGAGCTGCCTATGGCTACACCTTC
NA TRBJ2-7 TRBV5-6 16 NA CASSLTLREMSYEQYF TGTGCCAGCAGCTTGACCTTGCGAGAGATGTCCTACGAGCAGTACTTC
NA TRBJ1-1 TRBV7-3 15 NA CASSSWGGAGTEAFF TGTGCCAGCAGCAGCTGGGGGGGGGCTGGCACTGAAGCTTTCTTT
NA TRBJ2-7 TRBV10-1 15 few CASSESWGVSYEQYF TGCGCCAGCAGTGAGTCGTGGGGCGTCTCCTACGAGCAGTACTTC
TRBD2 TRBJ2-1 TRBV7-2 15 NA CASSQSGGPYNEQFF TGTGCCAGCAGCCAGAGCGGGGGACCCTACAATGAGCAGTTCTTC
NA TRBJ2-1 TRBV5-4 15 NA CASSRDRSSYNEQFF TGTGCCAGCAGCCGCGACCGGAGCTCCTACAATGAGCAGTTCTTC
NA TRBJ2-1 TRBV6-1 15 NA CASSALPSSYNEQFF TGTGCCAGCAGTGCCCTCCCGAGCTCCTACAATGAGCAGTTCTTC
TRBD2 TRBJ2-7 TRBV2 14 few CASSDLAGTYEQYF TGTGCCAGCAGTGACCTAGCGGGAACCTACGAGCAGTACTTC
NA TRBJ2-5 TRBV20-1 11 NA CSGHQQETQYF TGCAGTGGACACCAACAAGAGACCCAGTACTTC
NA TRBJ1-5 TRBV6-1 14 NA CASSDPFSNQPQHF TGTGCCAGCAGTGATCCCTTCAGCAATCAGCCCCAGCATTTT
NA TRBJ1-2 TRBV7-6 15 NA CASSFDKLTNYGYTF TGTGCCAGCAGCTTCGACAAACTTACTAACTATGGCTACACCTTC
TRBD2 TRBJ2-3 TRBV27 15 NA CASSLGLAVTDTQYF TGTGCCAGCAGTTTGGGACTAGCGGTCACAGATACGCAGTATTTT
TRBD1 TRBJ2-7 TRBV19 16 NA CASSISAGQGNYEQYF TGTGCCAGTAGTATCTCCGCGGGACAGGGTAACTACGAGCAGTACTTC
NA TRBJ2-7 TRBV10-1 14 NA CASRPREPPCEQYF TGCGCCAGCAGGCCGCGGGAACCCCCTTGCGAGCAGTACTTC
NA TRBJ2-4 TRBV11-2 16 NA CASSLGAPGGLDIQYF TGTGCCAGCAGCTTAGGGGCTCCAGGGGGGTTAGACATTCAGTACTTC
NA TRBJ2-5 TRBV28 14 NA CASSPPSGWETQYF TGTGCCAGCAGTCCCCCGAGCGGGTGGGAGACCCAGTACTTC
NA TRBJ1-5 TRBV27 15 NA CASSLGAYSNQPQHF TGTGCCAGCAGTTTGGGGGCTTATAGCAATCAGCCCCAGCATTTT
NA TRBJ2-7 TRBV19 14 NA CASSIRGPTYEQYF TGTGCCAGTAGTATTCGGGGTCCCACCTACGAGCAGTACTTC
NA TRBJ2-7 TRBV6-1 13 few CASNVLNTYEQYF TGTGCCAGCAATGTCCTAAATACCTACGAGCAGTACTTC
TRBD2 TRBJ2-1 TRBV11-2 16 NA CASRPLGGWAYNEQFF TGTGCCAGCAGGCCATTGGGGGGGTGGGCCTACAATGAGCAGTTCTTC
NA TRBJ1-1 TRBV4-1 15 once CASSAQAKTNTEAFF TGCGCCAGCAGCGCCCAAGCTAAAACGAACACTGAAGCTTTCTTT
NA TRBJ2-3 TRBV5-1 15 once CASSLYGEGTDTQYF TGCGCCAGCAGCTTGTACGGGGAAGGCACAGATACGCAGTATTTT
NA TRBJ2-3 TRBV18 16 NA CASSPPRRQRTDTQYF TGTGCCAGCTCACCACCAAGGAGACAGCGCACAGATACGCAGTATTTT
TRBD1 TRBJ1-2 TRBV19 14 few CASSMDRGRGGYTF TGTGCCAGTAGTATGGACAGGGGAAGGGGTGGCTACACCTTC